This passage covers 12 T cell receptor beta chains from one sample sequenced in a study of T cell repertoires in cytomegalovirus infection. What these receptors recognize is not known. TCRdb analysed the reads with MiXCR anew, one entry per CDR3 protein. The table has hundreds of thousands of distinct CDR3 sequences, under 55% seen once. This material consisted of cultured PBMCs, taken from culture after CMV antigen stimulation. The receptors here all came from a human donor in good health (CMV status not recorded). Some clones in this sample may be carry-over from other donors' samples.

CDR3 region: CASSLPRGGSYEQYF. The CDR3 DNA reads TGTGCCAGCAGCTTGCCGCGCGGGGGCTCCTACGAGCAGTACTTC. This chain uses TRBV5-4 with TRBJ2-7; TRBD2 aligns across 7 bases. The CDR3 extends over 15 amino acids. Losses at the gene ends were 1 base for V and 0 bases for J; bases not matched to a gene: 4. The V gene's germline CDR1 is SGHNT and CDR2 YYREEE (reference sequence).

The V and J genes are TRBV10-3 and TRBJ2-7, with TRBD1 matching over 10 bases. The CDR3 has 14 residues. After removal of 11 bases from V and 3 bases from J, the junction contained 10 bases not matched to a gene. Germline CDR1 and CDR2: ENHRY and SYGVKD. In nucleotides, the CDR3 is TGTGCCGCCGCCCTAGGACAGGGGGACTACGAGCAGTACTTC. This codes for CAAALGQGDYEQYF.

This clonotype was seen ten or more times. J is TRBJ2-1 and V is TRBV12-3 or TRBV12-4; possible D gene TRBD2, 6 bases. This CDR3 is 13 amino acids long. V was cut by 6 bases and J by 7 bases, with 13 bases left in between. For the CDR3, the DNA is TGTGCCAGCAGCCCCCGGAGGGGTAATGAGCAGTTCTTC. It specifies CASSPRRGNEQFF.

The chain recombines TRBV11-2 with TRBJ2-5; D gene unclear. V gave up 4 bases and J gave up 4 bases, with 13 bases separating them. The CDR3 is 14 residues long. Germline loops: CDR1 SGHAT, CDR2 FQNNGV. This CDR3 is CASSSRRSGETQYF. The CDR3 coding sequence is TGTGCCAGCAGCTCACGGAGATCGGGAGAGACCCAGTACTTC.

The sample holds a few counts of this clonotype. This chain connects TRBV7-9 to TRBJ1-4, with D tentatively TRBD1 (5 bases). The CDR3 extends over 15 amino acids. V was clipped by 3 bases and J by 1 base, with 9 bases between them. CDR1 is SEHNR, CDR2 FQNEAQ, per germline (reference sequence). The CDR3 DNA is TGTGCCAGCAGCTTGACGGGGGGAACTAATGAAAAACTGTTTTTT. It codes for CASSLTGGTNEKLFF.

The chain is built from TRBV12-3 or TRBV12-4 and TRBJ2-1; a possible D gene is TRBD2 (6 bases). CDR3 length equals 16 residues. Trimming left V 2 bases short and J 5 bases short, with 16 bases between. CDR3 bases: TGTGCCAGCAGTTTACCGTGGGGTGGGGGGAACAATGAGCAGTTCTTC. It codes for CASSLPWGGGNNEQFF.

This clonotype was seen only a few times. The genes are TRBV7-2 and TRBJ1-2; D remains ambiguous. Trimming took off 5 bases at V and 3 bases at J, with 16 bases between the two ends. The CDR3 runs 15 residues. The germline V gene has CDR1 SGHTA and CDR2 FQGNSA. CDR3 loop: CASSQQPTPDYGYTF. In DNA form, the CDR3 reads TGTGCCAGCAGCCAACAACCGACACCGGACTATGGCTACACCTTC.

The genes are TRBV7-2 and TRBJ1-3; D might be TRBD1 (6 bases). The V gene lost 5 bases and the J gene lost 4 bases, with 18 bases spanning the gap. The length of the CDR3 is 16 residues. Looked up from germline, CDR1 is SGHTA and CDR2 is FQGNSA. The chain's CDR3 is CASSPDRLTSGNTIYF. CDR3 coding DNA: TGTGCCAGCAGCCCCGACAGGCTTACTTCGGGAAACACCATATATTTT.

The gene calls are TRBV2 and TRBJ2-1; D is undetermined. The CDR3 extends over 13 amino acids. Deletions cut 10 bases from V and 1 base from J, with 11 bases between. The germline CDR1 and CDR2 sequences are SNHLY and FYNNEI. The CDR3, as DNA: TGTGCCACCCGGCGCCAATCCTACAATGAGCAGTTCTTC. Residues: CATRRQSYNEQFF. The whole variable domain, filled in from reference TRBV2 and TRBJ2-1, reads EPEVTQTPSHQVTQMGQEVILRCVPISNHLYFYWYRQILGQKVEFLVSFYNNEISEKSEIFDDQFSVERPDGSNFTLKIRSTKLEDSAMYFCATRRQSYNEQFFGPGTRLTVL.

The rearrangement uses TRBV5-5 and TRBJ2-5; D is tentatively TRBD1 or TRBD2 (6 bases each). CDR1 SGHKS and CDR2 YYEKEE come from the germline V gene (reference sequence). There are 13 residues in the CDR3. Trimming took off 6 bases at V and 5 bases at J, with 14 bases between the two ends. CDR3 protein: CASTQLGGETQYF. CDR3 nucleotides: TGTGCCAGCACCCAGTTGGGGGGCGAGACCCAGTACTTC.

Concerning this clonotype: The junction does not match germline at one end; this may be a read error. The CDR3 loop reads CASSLATRASGANVLTF. The CDR3 DNA reads as TGTGCCAGCAGCTTGGCCACGAGGGCCTCTGGGGCCAACGTCCTGACTTTC. V and J are TRBV5-3 and TRBJ2-6; possibly TRBD2 for D (5 bases). TRBV5-3 is given ORF status, its function remaining uncertain. The CDR3 has 17 residues.

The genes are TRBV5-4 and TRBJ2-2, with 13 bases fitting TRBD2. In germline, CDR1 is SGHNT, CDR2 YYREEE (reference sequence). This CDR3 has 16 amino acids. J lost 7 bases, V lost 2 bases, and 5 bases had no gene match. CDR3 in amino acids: CASSLGLAGVGGELFF. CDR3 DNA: TGTGCCAGCAGCTTAGGACTAGCGGGAGTAGGCGGGGAGCTGTTTTTT.